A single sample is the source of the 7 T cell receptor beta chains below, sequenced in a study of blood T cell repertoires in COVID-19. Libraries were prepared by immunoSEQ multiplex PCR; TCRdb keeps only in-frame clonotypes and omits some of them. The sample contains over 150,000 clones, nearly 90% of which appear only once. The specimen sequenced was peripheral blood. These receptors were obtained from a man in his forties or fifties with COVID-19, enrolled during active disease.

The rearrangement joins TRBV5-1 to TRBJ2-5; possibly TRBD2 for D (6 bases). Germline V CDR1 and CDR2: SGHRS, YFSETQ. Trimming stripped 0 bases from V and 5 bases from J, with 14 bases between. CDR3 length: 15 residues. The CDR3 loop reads CASSLAFAEGETQYF. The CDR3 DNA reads TGCGCCAGCAGCTTGGCCTTTGCGGAGGGGGAGACCCAGTACTTC.

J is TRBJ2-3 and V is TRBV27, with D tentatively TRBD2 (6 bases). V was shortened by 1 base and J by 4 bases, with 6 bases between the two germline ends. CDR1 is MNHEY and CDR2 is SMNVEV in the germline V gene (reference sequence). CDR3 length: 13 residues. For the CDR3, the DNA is TGTGCCAGCAGTTTATGGGGGGCAGATACGCAGTATTTT. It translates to CASSLWGADTQYF.

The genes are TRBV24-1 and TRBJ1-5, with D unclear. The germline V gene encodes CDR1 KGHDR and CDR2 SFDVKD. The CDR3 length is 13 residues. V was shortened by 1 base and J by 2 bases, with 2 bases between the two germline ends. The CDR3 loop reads CATSDFGNQPQHF. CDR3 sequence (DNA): TGTGCCACCAGTGATTTCGGCAATCAGCCCCAGCATTTT.

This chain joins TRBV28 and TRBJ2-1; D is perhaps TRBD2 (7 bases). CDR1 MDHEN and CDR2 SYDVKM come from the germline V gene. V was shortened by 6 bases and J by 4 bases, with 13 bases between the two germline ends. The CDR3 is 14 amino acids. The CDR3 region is CASSGGLSYNEQFF. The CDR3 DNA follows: TGTGCCAGCAGCGGGGGGCTCTCTTACAATGAGCAGTTCTTC.

The CDR3 loop is CASRPQAQGAVQPQHF. The CDR3 region has the DNA TGTGCCAGCAGACCACAAGCACAGGGGGCGGTTCAGCCCCAGCATTTT. The chain joins TRBV27 to TRBJ1-5, with TRBD1 matching over 9 bases. Germline V gene sequence: CDR1 MNHEY, CDR2 SMNVEV (reference sequence). CDR3 length equals 16 residues. V shed 6 bases, J shed 6 bases, and the junction held 12 bases outside the gene matches.

DNA for the CDR3: TGCGCCAGCAGAACTAGCTTTGGGGAGCTGTTTTTT. Its protein product is CASRTSFGELFF. This sequence joins TRBV5-1 and TRBJ2-2; perhaps TRBD2 as D (6 bases). Trimming cost V 5 bases and J 8 bases, with 10 bases left between them. The CDR3 length is 12 residues. Germline CDR1 reads SGHRS; CDR2 reads YFSETQ.

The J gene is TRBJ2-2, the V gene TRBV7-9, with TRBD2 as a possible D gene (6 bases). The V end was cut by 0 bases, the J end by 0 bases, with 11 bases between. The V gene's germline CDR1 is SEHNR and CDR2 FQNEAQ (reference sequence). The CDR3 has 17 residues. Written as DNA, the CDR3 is TGTGCCAGCAGCTTAGCCGTCGGCGGGGCGAACACCGGGGAGCTGTTTTTT. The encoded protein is CASSLAVGGANTGELFF.